These 9 T cell receptor beta chains were all obtained from the same sample, sequenced in a study of control samples from healthy donors and cancer patients. Sequencing was performed with immunoSEQ multiplex PCR; in TCRdb, only in-frame clones are kept and a portion is missing. The profile shows 95,000 to 110,000 clones, roughly 90% of them singletons. Sequenced: PBMCs. These receptors originate from a man in his 60s with lung cancer.

The genes are TRBV2 and TRBJ1-2; D might be TRBD1 (6 bases). The CDR3 length is 14 residues. Germline CDR1 is SNHLY and CDR2 is FYNNEI. Trimming shortened V by 6 bases and J by 9 bases, and 20 bases separated the two germline ends. Written as DNA, the CDR3 is TGTGCCAGCAGCCGGGGGGGGGCTTATGGGAGCTACACCTTC. It encodes CASSRGGAYGSYTF.

This clone is a singleton in its sample. CDR3 region: CASSYSAQLDGYTF. DNA for the CDR3: TGTGCCAGCAGTTACTCGGCACAGCTTGATGGCTACACCTTC. The chain employs TRBV6-6 and TRBJ1-2; no reliable D call. The germline V gene has CDR1 MNHNY and CDR2 SVGAGI (reference sequence). The CDR3 is made up of 14 amino acids. V was clipped by 0 bases and J by 6 bases, with 11 bases between them.

This clone occurred once. The chain uses TRBV15 and TRBJ1-6, with TRBD1 matching 10 bases. Losses at the gene ends were 3 bases for V and 9 bases for J; bases not matched to a gene: 2. Germline CDR1 reads LNHNV; CDR2 reads YYDKDF (reference sequence). The CDR3 is 14 residues long. CDR3 sequence (DNA): TGTGCCACCAGCAGGGGACAGGGGAGTTCACCCCTCCACTTT. It translates to CATSRGQGSSPLHF.

This sequence joins TRBV2 and TRBJ2-1; tentatively, D is TRBD1 (6 bases). This CDR3 spans 14 amino acids. Looked up from germline, CDR1 is SNHLY and CDR2 is FYNNEI. V was pared by 7 bases and J by 0 bases, with 10 bases between. DNA for the CDR3: TGTGCCAGCATGACAGGATCCTCCTACAATGAGCAGTTCTTC. Encoded protein: CASMTGSSYNEQFF.

The chain recombines TRBV5-1 with TRBJ1-5; D unresolved. V lost 0 bases and J 4 bases, leaving 11 bases between the germline ends. Germline CDR1 and CDR2: SGHRS and YFSETQ. The CDR3 covers 15 residues. The CDR3 region has the DNA TGCGCCAGCAGCTTGGGAGGTACAGATAATCAGCCCCAGCATTTT. It codes for CASSLGGTDNQPQHF.

The chain joins TRBV9 to TRBJ2-6, with D perhaps TRBD1 or TRBD2 (5 bases each). V shed 4 bases and J shed 0 bases, with 26 bases lying between them. The length of the CDR3 is 21 residues. CDR1 is SGDLS, CDR2 YYNGEE, per germline. The CDR3 region is CASSPSYIRGPGDSGANVLTF. The CDR3 coding sequence is TGTGCCAGCAGCCCCAGTTACATACGGGGCCCCGGTGACTCTGGGGCCAACGTCCTGACTTTC.

The chain joins TRBV6-5 to TRBJ1-2; no definite D call. CDR3 length: 15 amino acids. Germline values: CDR1 MNHEY, CDR2 SVGAGI. V lost 5 bases, J lost 2 bases, and 15 bases lay in between. This CDR3 reads CASSRASSRNYGYTF. DNA for the CDR3: TGTGCCAGCAGTCGCGCGAGCTCCCGCAACTATGGCTACACCTTC.

The chain is built from TRBV4-1 and TRBJ2-1; TRBD1 matches at 8 bases. Unmatched junction bases numbered 9, after V lost 3 bases and J lost 8 bases. Germline-derived CDR1 and CDR2 are MGHRA and YSYEKL. The CDR3 totals 15 residues. The CDR3 loop reads CASSHGDRKGDEQFF. CDR3 sequence (DNA): TGCGCCAGCAGCCATGGGGACAGGAAAGGGGATGAGCAGTTCTTC.

The chain employs TRBV3-1 (or the pseudogene TRBV3-2) and TRBJ2-3; 10 bases are a match to TRBD2. V trimming: 4 bases; J trimming: 2 bases; junction bases outside the gene matches: 3. This CDR3 region has 15 residues. CDR1 and CDR2 from the germline V gene are LGHDT and YNNKEL (reference sequence). The CDR3 nucleotides are TGTGCCAGCAGCCTGGGACTAGCGATCACAGATACGCAGTATTTT. It encodes CASSLGLAITDTQYF.